This entry lists 6 T cell receptor beta chains sequenced from one sample in a study of CD8 T cells in ankylosing spondylitis. Findings of the study overall: Characteristic, it appeared, of ankylosing spondylitis blood was a TCR beta motif of about eight highly homologous variants.

TCRdb processed the 5' RACE reads anew with MiXCR; each CDR3 protein has one entry. The sample includes about 480,000 distinct CDR3 sequences, 17% of them seen just once. No antigen has been identified for these receptors. Sequenced sample: blood, either unsorted or a sorted T cell fraction (not recorded which). The receptors stem from a male donor with ankylosing spondylitis.

This clonotype was seen a few times. The chain links TRBV9 to TRBJ1-2, with 8 nucleotides matching TRBD1. The CDR3 extends over 15 amino acids. Trimming at V came to 4 bases and at J to 8 bases, leaving 13 bases not matched to a gene. The germline gives CDR1 SGDLS, CDR2 YYNGEE. The CDR3 spells CASSPDRGIVAGYTF. As DNA, the CDR3 is TGTGCCAGCAGCCCAGACAGGGGTATCGTGGCCGGCTACACCTTC.

This clonotype appeared a few times. This sequence joins TRBV18 and TRBJ1-5; TRBD1 might be the D (6 bases). CDR3 length equals 17 residues. Germline CDR1 reads KGHSH; CDR2 reads LQKENI. Deletions cut 3 bases from V and 2 bases from J, with 17 bases between. CDR3 bases: TGTGCCAGCTCACCCACCGTAGGGGGTGGCGGCAATCAGCCCCAGCATTTT. This gives the protein CASSPTVGGGGNQPQHF. Full variable domain (remainder filled in from reference TRBV18 and TRBJ1-5): NAGVMQNPRHLVRRRGQEARLRCSPMKGHSHVYWYRQLPEEGLKFMVYLQKENIIDESGMPKERFSAEFPKEGPSILRIQQVVRGDSAAYFCASSPTVGGGGNQPQHFGDGTRLSIL.

This clonotype was observed a few times. The chain combines TRBV5-6 with TRBJ2-7; a weak D match, TRBD1 (5 bases). Germline assignment: CDR1 SGHDT and CDR2 YYEEEE. Trimming pared 1 base from V and 7 bases from J, leaving 12 bases between. This CDR3 has 13 amino acids. This chain's CDR3 is CASSLRGHWEQYF. CDR3 nucleotide sequence: TGTGCCAGCAGCTTGAGGGGCCACTGGGAGCAGTACTTC.

This clonotype was seen a few times. This chain links TRBV5-1 with TRBJ1-2; 7 nucleotides align to TRBD1. Germline V lookup: CDR1 SGHRS, CDR2 YFSETQ. This CDR3 is 17 amino acids long. Germline trimming cut 0 bases from V and 3 bases from J; bases unmatched to any gene: 11. The CDR3 coding sequence is TGCGCCAGCAGCTTGGCACTGACTAAACAGGGGTACTATGGCTACACCTTC. It is translated as CASSLALTKQGYYGYTF.

This clonotype was seen a handful of times. The V gene is TRBV20-1, the J gene TRBJ2-3; tentatively, D is TRBD1 or TRBD2 (5 bases each). V gave up 5 bases and J gave up 5 bases, with 11 bases separating them. This CDR3 has 12 residues. Germline assignment: CDR1 DFQATT and CDR2 SNEGSKA (reference sequence). CDR3 sequence reads: CSAPWGIDTQYF. The CDR3 nucleotides read TGCAGTGCTCCTTGGGGGATAGATACGCAGTATTTT.

In nucleotides, the CDR3 is TGTGCCAGCAGCTTGGGTGTGGGGGCTCAGGGCTATGGCTACACCTTC. It specifies CASSLGVGAQGYGYTF. The V gene is TRBV5-5, the J gene TRBJ1-2; the D gene is possibly TRBD1 (6 bases). Deletions cut 0 bases from V and 4 bases from J, with 16 bases between. Germline CDR1 SGHKS, CDR2 YYEKEE (reference sequence). CDR3 size: 16 residues.